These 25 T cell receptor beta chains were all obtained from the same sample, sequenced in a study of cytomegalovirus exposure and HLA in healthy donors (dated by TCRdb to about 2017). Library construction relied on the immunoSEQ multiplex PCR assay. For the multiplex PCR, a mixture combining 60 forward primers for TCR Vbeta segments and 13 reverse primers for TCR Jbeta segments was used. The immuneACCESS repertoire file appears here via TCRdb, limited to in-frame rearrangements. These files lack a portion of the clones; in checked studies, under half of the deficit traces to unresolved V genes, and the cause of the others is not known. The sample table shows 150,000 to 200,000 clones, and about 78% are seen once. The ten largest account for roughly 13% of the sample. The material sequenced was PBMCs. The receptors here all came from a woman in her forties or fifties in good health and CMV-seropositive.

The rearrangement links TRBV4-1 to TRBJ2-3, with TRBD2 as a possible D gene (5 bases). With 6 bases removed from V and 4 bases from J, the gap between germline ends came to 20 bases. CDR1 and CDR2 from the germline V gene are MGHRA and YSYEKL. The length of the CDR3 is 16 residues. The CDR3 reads CASSPGIVLPADTQYF. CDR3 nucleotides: TGCGCCAGCAGTCCCGGGATAGTATTACCGGCAGATACGCAGTATTTT.

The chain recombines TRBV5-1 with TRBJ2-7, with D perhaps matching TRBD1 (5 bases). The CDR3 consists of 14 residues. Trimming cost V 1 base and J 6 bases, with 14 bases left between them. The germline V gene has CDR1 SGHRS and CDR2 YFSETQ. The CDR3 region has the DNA TGCGCCAGCAGCTTGCAGGACACGGAGAGCGAGCAGTACTTC. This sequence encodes CASSLQDTESEQYF.

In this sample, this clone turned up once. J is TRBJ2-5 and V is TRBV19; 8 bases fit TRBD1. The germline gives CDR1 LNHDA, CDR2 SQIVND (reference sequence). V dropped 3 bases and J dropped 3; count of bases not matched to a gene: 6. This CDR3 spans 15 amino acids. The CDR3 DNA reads TGTGCCAGTAGTATCTCGGGGGACAGGAAAGAGACCCAGTACTTC. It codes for CASSISGDRKETQYF.

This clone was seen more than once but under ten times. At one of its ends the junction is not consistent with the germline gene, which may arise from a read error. CDR3 sequence reads: CTSSPGQGVDNEQFF. The CDR3 region has the DNA TGTACCAGCAGCCCCGGACAGGGCGTGGACAATGAGCAGTTCTTC. This chain connects TRBV7-9 to TRBJ2-1; TRBD1 aligns across 8 bases. The CDR3 has 15 amino acids. Per the germline V gene, CDR1 is SEHNR and CDR2 is FQNEAQ (reference sequence).

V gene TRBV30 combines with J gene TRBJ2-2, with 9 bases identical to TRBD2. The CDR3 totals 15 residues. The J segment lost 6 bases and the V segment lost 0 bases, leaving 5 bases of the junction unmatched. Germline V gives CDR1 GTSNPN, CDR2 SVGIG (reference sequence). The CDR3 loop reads CAWSVLIAGAGELFF. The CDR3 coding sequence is TGTGCCTGGAGTGTACTTATAGCGGGGGCCGGGGAGCTGTTTTTT.

The CDR3 sequence is CASSPGNLYGYTF. In nucleotides, the CDR3 is TGTGCCAGCAGCCCAGGGAACCTCTATGGCTACACCTTC. The V and J genes are TRBV11-2 and TRBJ1-2; D is possibly TRBD1 (5 bases). Looked up from germline, CDR1 is SGHAT and CDR2 is FQNNGV. The CDR3 is made up of 13 amino acids. The V end lost 5 bases, the J end lost 4 bases, and 11 bases lay between the germline ends.

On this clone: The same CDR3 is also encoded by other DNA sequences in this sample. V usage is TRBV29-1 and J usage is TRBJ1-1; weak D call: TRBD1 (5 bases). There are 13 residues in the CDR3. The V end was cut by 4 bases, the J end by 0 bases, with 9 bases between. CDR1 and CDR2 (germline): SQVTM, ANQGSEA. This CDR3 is CSVGRQMNTEAFF. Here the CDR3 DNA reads TGCAGCGTTGGTAGACAGATGAACACTGAAGCTTTCTTT.

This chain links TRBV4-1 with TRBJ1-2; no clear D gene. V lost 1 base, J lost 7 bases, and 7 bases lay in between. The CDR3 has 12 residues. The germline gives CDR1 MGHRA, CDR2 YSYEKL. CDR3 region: CASSQGFVGYTF. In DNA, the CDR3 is TGCGCCAGCAGCCAAGGTTTCGTTGGCTACACCTTC.

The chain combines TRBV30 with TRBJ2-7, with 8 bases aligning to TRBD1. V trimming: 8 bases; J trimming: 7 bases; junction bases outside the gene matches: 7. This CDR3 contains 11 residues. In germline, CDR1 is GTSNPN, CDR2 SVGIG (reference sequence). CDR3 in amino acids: CAGRGRREQYF. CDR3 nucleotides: TGTGCCGGCAGGGGGCGTAGGGAGCAGTACTTC.

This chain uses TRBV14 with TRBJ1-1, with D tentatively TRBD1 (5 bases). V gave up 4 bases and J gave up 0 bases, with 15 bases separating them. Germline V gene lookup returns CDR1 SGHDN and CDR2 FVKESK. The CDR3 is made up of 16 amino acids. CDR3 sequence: CASSPRGMDMNTEAFF. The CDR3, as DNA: TGTGCCAGCAGCCCCCGGGGGATGGATATGAACACTGAAGCTTTCTTT.

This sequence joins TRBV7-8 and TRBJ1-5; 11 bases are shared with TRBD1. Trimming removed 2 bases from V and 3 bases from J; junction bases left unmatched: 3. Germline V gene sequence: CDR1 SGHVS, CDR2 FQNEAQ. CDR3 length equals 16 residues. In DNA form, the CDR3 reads TGTGCCAGCAGCTTACGGGACAGGGGGTTCAATCAGCCCCAGCATTTT. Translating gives CASSLRDRGFNQPQHF.

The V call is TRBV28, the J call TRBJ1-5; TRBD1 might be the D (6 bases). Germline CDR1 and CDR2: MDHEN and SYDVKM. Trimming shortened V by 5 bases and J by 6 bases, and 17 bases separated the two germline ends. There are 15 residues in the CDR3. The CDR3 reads CASSRIRGKSQPQHF. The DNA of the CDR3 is TGTGCCAGCAGTCGTATCAGGGGTAAGAGTCAGCCCCAGCATTTT.

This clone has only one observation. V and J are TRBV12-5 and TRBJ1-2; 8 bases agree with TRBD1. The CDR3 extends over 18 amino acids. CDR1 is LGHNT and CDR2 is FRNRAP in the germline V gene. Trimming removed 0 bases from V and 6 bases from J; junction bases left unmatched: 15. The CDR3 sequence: CASGLVALSGQGVDGYTF. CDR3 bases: TGTGCTAGTGGTTTGGTAGCCCTCTCTGGACAGGGTGTGGATGGCTACACCTTC.

CDR3: CASSPVGGQETQYF. CDR3 coding DNA: TGCGCCAGCAGCCCCGTGGGGGGCCAAGAGACCCAGTACTTC. This chain uses TRBV5-1 with TRBJ2-5; D is possibly TRBD2 (6 bases). Trimming removed 4 bases from V and 1 base from J, with 11 bases in between. The CDR3 is 14 amino acids. CDR1 is SGHRS and CDR2 is YFSETQ in the germline V gene. The variable domain in full, with the rest retrieved from reference TRBV5-1 and TRBJ2-5, is KAGVTQTPRYLIKTRGQQVTLSCSPISGHRSVSWYQQTPGQGLQFLFEYFSETQRNKGNFPGRFSGRQFSNSRSEMNVSTLELGDSALYLCASSPVGGQETQYFGPGTRLLVL.

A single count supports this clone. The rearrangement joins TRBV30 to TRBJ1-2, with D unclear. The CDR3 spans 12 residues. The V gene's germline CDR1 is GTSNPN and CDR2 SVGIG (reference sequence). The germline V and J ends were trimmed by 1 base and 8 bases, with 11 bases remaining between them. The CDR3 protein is CAWSGAREGYTF. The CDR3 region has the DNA TGTGCCTGGAGTGGGGCGCGCGAGGGCTACACCTTC.

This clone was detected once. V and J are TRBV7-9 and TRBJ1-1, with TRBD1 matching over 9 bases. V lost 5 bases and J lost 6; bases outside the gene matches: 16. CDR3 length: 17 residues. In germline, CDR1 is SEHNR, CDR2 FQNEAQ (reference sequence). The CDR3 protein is CASSRTGAGRRRSEAFF. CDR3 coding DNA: TGTGCCAGCAGCCGGACAGGGGCAGGTAGGAGGAGGTCTGAAGCTTTCTTT.

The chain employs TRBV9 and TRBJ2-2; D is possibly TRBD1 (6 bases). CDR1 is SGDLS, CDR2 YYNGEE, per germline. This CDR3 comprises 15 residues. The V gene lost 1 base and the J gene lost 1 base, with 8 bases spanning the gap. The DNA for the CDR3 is TGTGCCAGCAGCGTATGGGGACAGAACACCGGGGAGCTGTTTTTT. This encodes CASSVWGQNTGELFF.

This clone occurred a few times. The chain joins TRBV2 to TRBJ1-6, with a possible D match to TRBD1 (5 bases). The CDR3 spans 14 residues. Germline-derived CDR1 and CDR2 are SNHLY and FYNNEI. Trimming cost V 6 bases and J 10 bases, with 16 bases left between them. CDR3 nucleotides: TGTGCCAGCAGCATGGGGGGGGAAAACTCACCCCTCCACTTT. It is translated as CASSMGGENSPLHF.

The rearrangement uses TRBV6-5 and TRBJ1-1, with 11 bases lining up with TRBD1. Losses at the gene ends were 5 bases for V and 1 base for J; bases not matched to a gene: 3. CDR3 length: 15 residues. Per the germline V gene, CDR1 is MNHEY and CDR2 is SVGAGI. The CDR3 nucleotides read TGTGCCAGCAGTAAGGACAGGGGGCAGAACACTGAAGCTTTCTTT. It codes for CASSKDRGQNTEAFF.

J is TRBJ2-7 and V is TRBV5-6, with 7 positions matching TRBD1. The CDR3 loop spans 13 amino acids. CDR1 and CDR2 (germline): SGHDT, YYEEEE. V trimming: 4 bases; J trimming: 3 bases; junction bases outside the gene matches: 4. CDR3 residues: CASSPDRYYEQYF. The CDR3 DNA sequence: TGTGCCAGCAGCCCGGACAGGTACTACGAGCAGTACTTC.

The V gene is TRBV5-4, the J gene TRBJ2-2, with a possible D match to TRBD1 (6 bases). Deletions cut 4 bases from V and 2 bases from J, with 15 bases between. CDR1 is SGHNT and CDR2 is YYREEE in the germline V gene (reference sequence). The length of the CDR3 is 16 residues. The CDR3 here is CASSPGQGRNTGELFF. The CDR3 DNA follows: TGTGCCAGCAGCCCGGGACAAGGACGAAACACCGGGGAGCTGTTTTTT.

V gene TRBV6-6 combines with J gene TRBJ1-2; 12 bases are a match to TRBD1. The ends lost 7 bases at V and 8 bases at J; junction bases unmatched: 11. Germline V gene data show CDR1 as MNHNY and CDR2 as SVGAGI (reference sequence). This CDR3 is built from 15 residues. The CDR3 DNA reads TGTGCCAGCATCTTGGGACAGGGGGCGCTTCACGGCTACACCTTC. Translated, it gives CASILGQGALHGYTF.

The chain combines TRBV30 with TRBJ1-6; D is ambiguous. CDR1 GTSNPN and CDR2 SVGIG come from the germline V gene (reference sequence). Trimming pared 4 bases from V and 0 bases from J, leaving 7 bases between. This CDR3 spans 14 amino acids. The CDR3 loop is CAWTSSSYNSPLHF. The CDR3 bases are TGTGCCTGGACCTCGAGCTCCTATAATTCACCCCTCCACTTT. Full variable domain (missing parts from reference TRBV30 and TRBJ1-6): SQTIHQWPATLVQPVGSPLSLECTVEGTSNPNLYWYRQAAGRGLQLLFYSVGIGQISSEVPQNLSASRPQDRQFILSSKKLLLSDSGFYLCAWTSSSYNSPLHFGNGTRLTVT.

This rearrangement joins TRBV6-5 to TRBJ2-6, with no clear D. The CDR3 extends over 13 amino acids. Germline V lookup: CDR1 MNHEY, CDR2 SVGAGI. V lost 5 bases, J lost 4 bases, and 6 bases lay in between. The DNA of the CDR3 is TGTGCCAGCAGTGTCACAGGGGCCAACGTCCTGACTTTC. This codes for CASSVTGANVLTF.

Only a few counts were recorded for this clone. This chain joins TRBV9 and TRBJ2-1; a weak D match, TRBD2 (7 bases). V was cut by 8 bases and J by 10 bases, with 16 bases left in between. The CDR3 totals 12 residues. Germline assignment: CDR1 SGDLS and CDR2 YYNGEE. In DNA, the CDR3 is TGTGCCAGTGGGGGGGCTCCAGGGGAGCAGTTCTTC. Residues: CASGGAPGEQFF.